The 21 T cell receptor beta chains given below trace back to one sample, sequenced in a study of blood T cell repertoires in COVID-19. Measured with immunoSEQ multiplex PCR; TCRdb has only the in-frame clones, and not every one. The sample gives about 39,000 clones, 70% to 80% of which show up once; approximately 20% is in the top ten. The sample was peripheral blood. The receptors derive from a man in his sixties or seventies with acute or convalescent COVID-19.

The chain couples TRBV16 to TRBJ2-3; tentatively, D is TRBD2 (5 bases). CDR3 length equals 15 residues. Germline CDR1 KGHSY, CDR2 FQNENV. With 5 bases removed from V and 3 bases from J, the gap between germline ends came to 15 bases. CDR3 amino acids: CASSSITPGTDTQYF. CDR3 in DNA: TGTGCCAGCAGCTCCATCACACCGGGGACAGATACGCAGTATTTT.

This clone occurred a few times. The chain joins TRBV28 to TRBJ1-1; unclear D gene. The CDR3 is made up of 14 amino acids. Germline CDR1 and CDR2: MDHEN and SYDVKM. Trimming removed 2 bases at V and 0 bases at J, with 7 bases between. The CDR3 protein is CASSLGRLNTEAFF. As DNA, the CDR3 is TGTGCCAGCAGTTTAGGCAGGTTGAACACTGAAGCTTTCTTT.

This clone turned up a few times. The chain employs TRBV9 and TRBJ2-7; TRBD2 matches 12 bases. CDR3 length: 14 residues. Germline CDR1 is SGDLS and CDR2 is YYNGEE. V dropped 3 bases and J dropped 4; count of bases not matched to a gene: 2. The CDR3 here is CASSETSGSYEQYF. The CDR3 DNA is TGTGCCAGCAGCGAGACTAGCGGGAGTTACGAGCAGTACTTC. Drawing the rest from reference TRBV9 and TRBJ2-7, the complete variable domain is DSGVTQTPKHLITATGQRVTLRCSPRSGDLSVYWYQQSLDQGLQFLIQYYNGEERAKGNILERFSAQQFPDLHSELNLSSLELGDSALYFCASSETSGSYEQYFGPGTRLTVT.

This sequence joins TRBV9 and TRBJ1-1; D is undetermined. Per germline, CDR1 SGDLS and CDR2 YYNGEE. V was shortened by 3 bases and J by 1 base, with 16 bases between the two germline ends. The CDR3 is 16 residues long. CDR3: CASSALSGFGNTEAFF. The CDR3 DNA sequence: TGTGCCAGCAGCGCCTTAAGCGGGTTCGGGAACACTGAAGCTTTCTTT.

The rearrangement uses TRBV5-8 and TRBJ2-3, with a weak D call TRBD2 (5 bases). The CDR3 loop spans 14 amino acids. V shed 0 bases and J shed 4 bases, with 9 bases lying between them. Germline V CDR1 and CDR2: SGHTS, YDEGEE. CDR3 nucleotides: TGTGCCAGCAGCTTGGGGACTCTCCCAGATACGCAGTATTTT. It yields the protein CASSLGTLPDTQYF.

The chain employs TRBV7-2 and TRBJ2-3; D unresolved. The V end lost 2 bases, the J end lost 5 bases, and 8 bases lay between the germline ends. Germline CDR1 SGHTA, CDR2 FQGNSA. The CDR3 length is 13 residues. As DNA, the CDR3 is TGTGCCAGCAGCTTAAACCAGGTAGATACGCAGTATTTT. Translation gives CASSLNQVDTQYF.

The genes are TRBV6-5 and TRBJ2-1, with D possibly being TRBD1 (6 bases). Germline assignment: CDR1 MNHEY and CDR2 SVGAGI. The ends were cut back, 0 bases at V and 8 bases at J, with 17 bases in the middle. The CDR3 extends over 16 amino acids. The CDR3 coding sequence is TGTGCCAGCAGTTACTCCTGGACAGTCGTCGAAGATGAGCAGTTCTTC. The encoded protein is CASSYSWTVVEDEQFF.

The V call is TRBV7-2, the J call TRBJ2-1; TRBD2 matches 11 bases. CDR3 length: 14 amino acids. CDR1 and CDR2 from the germline V gene are SGHTA and FQGNSA. After removal of 1 base from V and 15 bases from J, the junction contained 8 bases not matched to a gene. CDR3 protein: CASSLEGSGRARFF. In DNA, the CDR3 is TGTGCCAGCAGCTTAGAAGGTAGCGGGAGGGCCAGGTTCTTC.

The chain has TRBV29-1 and TRBJ1-2; D is possibly TRBD1 (6 bases). The germline gives CDR1 SQVTM, CDR2 ANQGSEA. With 4 bases removed from V and 5 bases from J, the gap between germline ends came to 17 bases. The CDR3 is 14 residues long. CDR3 region: CSVVGSGARYGYTF. The CDR3 DNA reads as TGCAGCGTTGTAGGGTCAGGGGCTCGGTATGGCTACACCTTC.

The V gene is TRBV28, the J gene TRBJ1-1; weak D call: TRBD1 (5 bases). Germline CDR1 is MDHEN and CDR2 is SYDVKM. The CDR3 length is 11 residues. With 5 bases removed from V and 7 bases from J, the gap between germline ends came to 8 bases. DNA for the CDR3: TGTGCCAGCAGTCTTCAGGGTGAAGCTTTCTTT. Its translation: CASSLQGEAFF. Full variable domain (remainder filled in from reference TRBV28 and TRBJ1-1): DVKVTQSSRYLVKRTGEKVFLECVQDMDHENMFWYRQDPGLGLRLIYFSYDVKMKEKGDIPEGYSVSREKKERFSLILESASTNQTSMYLCASSLQGEAFFGQGTRLTVV.

DNA of the CDR3: TGTGCCAGCAGTCCCCGACAGGGGAGCAATCAGCCCCAGCATTTT. It yields the protein CASSPRQGSNQPQHF. The J gene is TRBJ1-5, the V gene TRBV27, with 8 nucleotides matching TRBD1. There are 15 residues in the CDR3. The junction had 4 bases not matched to a gene; V was cut back by 5 bases and J by 1 base. Germline-derived CDR1 and CDR2 are MNHEY and SMNVEV (reference sequence).

The rearrangement uses TRBV18 and TRBJ2-3; D not certain. V gave up 0 bases and J gave up 4 bases, with 8 bases separating them. The CDR3 is made up of 14 amino acids. In germline, CDR1 is KGHSH, CDR2 LQKENI. The CDR3 here is CASSPPQAPDTQYF. The CDR3 DNA is TGTGCCAGCTCACCACCGCAGGCCCCAGATACGCAGTATTTT.

The chain has TRBV28 and TRBJ1-6; no clear D. The CDR3 sequence is 14 residues long. Germline loops: CDR1 MDHEN, CDR2 SYDVKM. Trimming left V 8 bases short and J 6 bases short, with 14 bases between. The CDR3 loop reads CASGLRVVNSPLHF. Written as DNA, the CDR3 is TGTGCCAGCGGACTCCGGGTCGTTAATTCACCCCTCCACTTT.

The table lists this clone with a few counts. The gene calls are TRBV19 and TRBJ1-1; 8 bases map to TRBD1. This CDR3 has 12 amino acids. The V segment lost 6 bases and the J segment 4 bases; nucleotides outside the gene matches: 1. Germline assignment: CDR1 LNHDA and CDR2 SQIVND (reference sequence). The CDR3 DNA follows: TGTGCCAGTAGGACAGGGGCCACTGAAGCTTTCTTT. As protein: CASRTGATEAFF.

J is TRBJ1-6 and V is TRBV5-6; 9 bases are shared with TRBD1. Germline assignment: CDR1 SGHDT and CDR2 YYEEEE. V shed 2 bases, J shed 18 bases, and the junction held 24 bases outside the gene matches. The CDR3 covers 18 residues. The chain's CDR3 is CASSLNYPPGQGRLDPHF. The CDR3 region has the DNA TGTGCCAGCAGCTTAAATTACCCACCGGGACAGGGCCGGTTGGACCCCCACTTT. The full variable domain, its missing parts supplied by reference TRBV5-6 and TRBJ1-6, is DAGVTQSPTHLIKTRGQQVTLRCSPKSGHDTVSWYQQALGQGPQFIFQYYEEEERQRGNFPDRFSGHQFPNYSSELNVNALLLGDSALYLCASSLNYPPGQGRLDPHFGNGTRLTVT.

The chain carries TRBV19 and TRBJ1-5; D might be TRBD1 (6 bases). Germline CDR1 and CDR2: LNHDA and SQIVND (reference sequence). This CDR3 region has 16 residues. Trimming removed 3 bases at V and 0 bases at J, with 12 bases between. The CDR3 DNA follows: TGTGCCAGTAGTATTGGGGGCAGATATAGCAATCAGCCCCAGCATTTT. Its translation is CASSIGGRYSNQPQHF.

Only a few counts were recorded for this clone. CDR3 sequence (DNA): TGTGCCAGCAGCCCGGGACACTTCCTTACCTCTGGAAACACCATATATTTT. Its translation: CASSPGHFLTSGNTIYF. The chain combines TRBV5-5 with TRBJ1-3; possibly TRBD1 for D (6 bases). CDR3 length equals 17 residues. The V end lost 4 bases, the J end lost 0 bases, and 17 bases lay between the germline ends. The germline gives CDR1 SGHKS, CDR2 YYEKEE (reference sequence).

The chain recombines TRBV7-7 with TRBJ2-1, with TRBD2 matching 8 bases. The length of the CDR3 is 15 residues. CDR1 and CDR2 from the germline V gene are SSHAT and FNYEAQ (reference sequence). The CDR3 reads CASRNRERESNEQFF. In nucleotides, the CDR3 is TGTGCTAGCCGGAACAGGGAGCGGGAGAGTAATGAGCAGTTCTTC.

The V gene is TRBV3-1 (or the pseudogene TRBV3-2), the J gene TRBJ2-1; a weak D match, TRBD2 (6 bases). Germline V CDR1 and CDR2: LGHDT, YNNKEL (reference sequence). Trimming removed 1 base at V and 9 bases at J, with 13 bases between. This CDR3 is built from 14 residues. The CDR3 spells CASSQALAGGEQFF. The DNA of the CDR3 is TGTGCCAGCAGCCAAGCACTAGCTGGTGGTGAGCAGTTCTTC.

This CDR3 reads CASSVLGGNQPQHF. CDR3 DNA: TGTGCCAGCAGCGTCCTGGGCGGCAATCAGCCCCAGCATTTT. The chain has TRBV9 and TRBJ1-5; D unresolved. CDR3 length: 14 amino acids. CDR1 SGDLS and CDR2 YYNGEE come from the germline V gene. Trimming shortened V by 2 bases and J by 2 bases, and 8 bases separated the two germline ends.

This clone appeared once. V usage is TRBV23-1 and J usage is TRBJ2-5; TRBD2 agrees at 8 bases. TRBV23-1 is an open reading frame, and its role is uncertain. CDR3 length: 17 residues. Losses at the gene ends were 0 bases for V and 10 bases for J; bases not matched to a gene: 16. In DNA form, the CDR3 reads TGCGCCAGCAGTCAATCCCTTGGCCGGGAGGGAGTCGGGTACCAGTACTTC. As protein: CASSQSLGREGVGYQYF.